The 2 T cell receptor beta chains in this list originate from one sample, sequenced in a study of response to subunit inactivated influenza vaccine. TCRdb ran MiXCR on the RT-PCR reads and lists one entry per CDR3 protein. The sample includes more than 700,000 distinct CDR3 sequences, 21% seen only once; the top ten take about 9.4%. This specimen was PBMCs from blood, taken 5 days after vaccination. These receptors came from a man aged 50 or older who received an inactivated influenza vaccine.

This clonotype was recorded a few times. This rearrangement joins TRBV29-1 to TRBJ2-5, with D possibly TRBD2 on 7 matching bases. Germline CDR1 and CDR2: SQVTM and ANQGSEA. This CDR3 has 13 amino acids. V lost 7 bases to trimming and J lost 2 bases, with 14 bases between them. The CDR3 nucleotides read TGCAGCGGACGGGGGGCCCGACAAGAGACCCAGTACTTC. It codes for CSGRGARQETQYF.

This chain uses TRBV20-1 with TRBJ2-3; 7 bases match TRBD2. The V and J ends lost 0 bases and 3 bases, in that order; junction bases with no gene match: 12. The CDR3 is 17 residues long. CDR1 is DFQATT and CDR2 is SNEGSKA in the germline V gene (reference sequence). For the CDR3, the DNA is TGCAGTGCTAGAGATCTAGGAGGTTGGGGGGGAACAGATACGCAGTATTTT. It yields the protein CSARDLGGWGGTDTQYF.